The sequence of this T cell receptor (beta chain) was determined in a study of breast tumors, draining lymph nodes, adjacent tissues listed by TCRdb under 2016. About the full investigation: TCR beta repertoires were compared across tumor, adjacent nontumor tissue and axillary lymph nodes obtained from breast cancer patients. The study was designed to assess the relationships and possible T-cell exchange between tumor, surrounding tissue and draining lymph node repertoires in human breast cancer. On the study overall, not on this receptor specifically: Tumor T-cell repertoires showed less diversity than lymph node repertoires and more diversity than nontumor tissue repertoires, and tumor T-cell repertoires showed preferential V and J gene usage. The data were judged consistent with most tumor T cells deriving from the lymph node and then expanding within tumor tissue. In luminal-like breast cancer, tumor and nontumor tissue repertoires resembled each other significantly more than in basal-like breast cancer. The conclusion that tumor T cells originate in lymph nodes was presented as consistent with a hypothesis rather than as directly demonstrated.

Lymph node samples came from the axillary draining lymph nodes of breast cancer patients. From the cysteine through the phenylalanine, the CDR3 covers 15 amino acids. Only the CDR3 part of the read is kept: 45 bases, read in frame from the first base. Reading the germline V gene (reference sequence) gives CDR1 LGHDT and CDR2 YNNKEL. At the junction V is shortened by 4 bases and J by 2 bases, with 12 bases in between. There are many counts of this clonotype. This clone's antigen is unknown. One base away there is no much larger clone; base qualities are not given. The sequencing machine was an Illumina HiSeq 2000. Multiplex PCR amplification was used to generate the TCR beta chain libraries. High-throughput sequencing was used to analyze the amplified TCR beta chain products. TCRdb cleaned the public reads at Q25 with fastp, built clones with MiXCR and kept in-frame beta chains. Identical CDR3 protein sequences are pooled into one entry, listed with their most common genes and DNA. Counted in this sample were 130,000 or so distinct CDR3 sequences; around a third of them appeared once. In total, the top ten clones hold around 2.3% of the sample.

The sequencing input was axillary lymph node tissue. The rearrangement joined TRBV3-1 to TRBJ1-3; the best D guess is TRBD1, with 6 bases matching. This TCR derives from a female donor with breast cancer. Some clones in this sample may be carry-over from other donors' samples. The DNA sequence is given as TGTGCCAGCAGCCCGTCGGACAGACCTGGAAACACCATATATTTT. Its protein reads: CASSPSDRPGNTIYF. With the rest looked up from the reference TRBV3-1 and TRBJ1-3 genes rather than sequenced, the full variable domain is DTAVSQTPKYLVTQMGNDKSIKCEQNLGHDTMYWYKQDSKKFLKIMFSYNNKELIINETVPNRFSPKSPDKAHLNLHINSLELGDSAVYFCASSPSDRPGNTIYFGEGSWLTVV.